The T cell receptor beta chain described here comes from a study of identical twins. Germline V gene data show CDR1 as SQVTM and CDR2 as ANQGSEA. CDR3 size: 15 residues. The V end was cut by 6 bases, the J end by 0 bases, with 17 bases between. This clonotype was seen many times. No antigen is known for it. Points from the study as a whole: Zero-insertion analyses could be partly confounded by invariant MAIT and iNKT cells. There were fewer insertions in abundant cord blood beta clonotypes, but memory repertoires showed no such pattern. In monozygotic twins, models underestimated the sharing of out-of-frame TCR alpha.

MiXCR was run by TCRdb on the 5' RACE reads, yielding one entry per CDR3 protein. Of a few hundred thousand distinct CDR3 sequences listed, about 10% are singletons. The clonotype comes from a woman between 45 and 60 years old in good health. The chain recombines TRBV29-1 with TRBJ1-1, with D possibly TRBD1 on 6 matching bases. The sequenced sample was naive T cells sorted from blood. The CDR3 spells CSVGSTGHLNTEAFF. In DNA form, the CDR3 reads TGCAGCGTCGGTTCAACAGGGCATTTGAACACTGAAGCTTTCTTT. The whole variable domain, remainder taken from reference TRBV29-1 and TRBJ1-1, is SAVISQKPSRDICQRGTSLTIQCQVDSQVTMMFWYRQQPGQSLTLIATANQGSEATYESGFVIDKFPISRPNLTFSTLTVSNMSPEDSSIYLCSVGSTGHLNTEAFFGQGTRLTVV.